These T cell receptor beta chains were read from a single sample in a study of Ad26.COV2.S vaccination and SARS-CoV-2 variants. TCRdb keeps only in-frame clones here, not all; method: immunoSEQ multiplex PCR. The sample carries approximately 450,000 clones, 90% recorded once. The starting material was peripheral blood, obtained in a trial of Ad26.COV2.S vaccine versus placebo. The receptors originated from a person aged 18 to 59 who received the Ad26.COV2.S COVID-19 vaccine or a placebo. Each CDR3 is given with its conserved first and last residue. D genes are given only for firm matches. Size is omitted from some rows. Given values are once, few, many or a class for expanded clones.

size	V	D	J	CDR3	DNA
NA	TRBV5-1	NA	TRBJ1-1	CASSLTLGETEAFF	TGCGCCAGCAGCTTGACCCTCGGAGAGACTGAAGCTTTCTTT
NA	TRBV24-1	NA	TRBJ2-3	CATSEANTDTQYF	TGTGCCACCAGTGAGGCGAACACAGATACGCAGTATTTT
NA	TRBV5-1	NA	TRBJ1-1	CASSSNAGVTEAFF	TGCGCCAGCAGCTCCAACGCGGGAGTCACTGAAGCTTTCTTT
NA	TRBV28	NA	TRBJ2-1	CASSLAGLGEQFF	TGTGCCAGCAGTTTGGCCGGTCTCGGTGAGCAGTTCTTC
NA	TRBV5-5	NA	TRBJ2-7	CASSSETVAYEQYF	TGTGCCAGCAGCTCCGAGACAGTGGCCTACGAGCAGTACTTC
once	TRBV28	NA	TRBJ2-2	CASSLRLLNTGELFF	TGTGCCAGCAGTTTAAGGCTCCTGAACACCGGGGAGCTGTTTTTT
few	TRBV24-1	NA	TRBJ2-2	CATSDATGELFF	TGTGCCACCAGTGATGCTACCGGGGAGCTGTTTTTT
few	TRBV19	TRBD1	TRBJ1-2	CASRRQGSDGYTF	TGTGCCAGTAGACGACAGGGGTCTGATGGCTACACCTTC
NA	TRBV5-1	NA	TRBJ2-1	CASSAGGPYNEQFF	TGCGCCAGCAGTGCCGGGGGGCCTTACAATGAGCAGTTCTTC
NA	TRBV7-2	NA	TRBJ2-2	CASSLDPGTGELFF	TGTGCCAGCAGCTTAGATCCCGGGACCGGGGAGCTGTTTTTT
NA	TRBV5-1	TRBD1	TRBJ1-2	CASSFDRVNYGYTF	TGCGCCAGCAGCTTCGACAGGGTGAACTATGGCTACACCTTC
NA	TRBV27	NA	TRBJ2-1	CASFKYGTDEQFF	TGTGCCAGTTTCAAGTACGGTACGGATGAGCAGTTCTTC
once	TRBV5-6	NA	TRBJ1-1	CASSLQGNTEAFF	TGTGCCAGCAGCCTACAGGGAAACACTGAAGCTTTCTTT
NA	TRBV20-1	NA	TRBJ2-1	CSAQGNNEQFF	TGCAGTGCTCAGGGAAACAATGAGCAGTTCTTC
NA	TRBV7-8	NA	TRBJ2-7	CASSHGSIGEQYF	TGTGCCAGCAGCCACGGGAGCATAGGCGAGCAGTACTTC
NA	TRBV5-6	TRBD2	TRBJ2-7	CASSLLAGGGEQYF	TGTGCCAGCAGCTTATTGGCGGGAGGGGGAGAGCAGTACTTC
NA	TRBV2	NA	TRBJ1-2	CASSPEYNYGYTF	TGTGCCAGCAGCCCAGAGTATAACTATGGCTACACCTTC
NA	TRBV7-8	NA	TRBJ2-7	CASSPPSLSYEQYF	TGTGCCAGCAGCCCCCCTAGTCTCTCCTACGAGCAGTACTTC
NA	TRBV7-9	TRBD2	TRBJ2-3	CASTIWGLASTDTQYF	TGTGCCAGCACCATTTGGGGACTAGCAAGCACAGATACGCAGTATTTT
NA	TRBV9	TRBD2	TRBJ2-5	CASSPFGRASQYF	TGTGCCAGCAGCCCTTTTGGGAGGGCCTCCCAGTACTTC
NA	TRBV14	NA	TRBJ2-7	CASSHAGYSYEQYF	TGTGCCAGCAGTCACGCAGGGTACTCCTACGAGCAGTACTTC
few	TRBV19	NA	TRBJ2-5	CAVETQYF	TGTGCCGTGGAGACCCAGTACTTC
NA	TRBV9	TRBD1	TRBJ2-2	CASSGRRGYTGELFF	TGTGCCAGCAGCGGCCGCAGGGGGTACACCGGGGAGCTGTTTTTT
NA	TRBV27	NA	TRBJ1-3	CASSPNQGNTIYF	TGTGCCAGCAGTCCAAACCAGGGAAACACCATATATTTT
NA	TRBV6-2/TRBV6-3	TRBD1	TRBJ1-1	CASSFRTGPLGFTEAFF	TGTGCCAGCAGTTTTCGGACAGGGCCCTTGGGGTTCACTGAAGCTTTCTTT
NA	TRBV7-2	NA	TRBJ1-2	CASSLDTGPYGYTF	TGTGCCAGCAGCTTAGATACAGGGCCCTATGGCTACACCTTC
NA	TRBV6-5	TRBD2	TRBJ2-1	CASSYSNSGSGDEQFF	TGTGCCAGCAGTTACTCTAATAGCGGGAGTGGGGATGAGCAGTTCTTC
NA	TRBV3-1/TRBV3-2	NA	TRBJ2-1	CASSQDWQVTYNEQFF	TGTGCCAGCAGCCAAGACTGGCAGGTGACCTACAATGAGCAGTTCTTC
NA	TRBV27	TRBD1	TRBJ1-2	CASTPWDRVAYGYTF	TGTGCCAGCACTCCTTGGGACAGGGTGGCCTATGGCTACACCTTC
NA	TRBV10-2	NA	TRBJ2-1	CASSLRTQGYNEQFF	TGCGCCAGCAGCTTAAGAACCCAGGGGTACAATGAGCAGTTCTTC
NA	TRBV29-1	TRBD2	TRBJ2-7	CSVGRFSGRATYEQYF	TGCAGCGTTGGTCGGTTCAGCGGGAGGGCCACCTACGAGCAGTACTTC
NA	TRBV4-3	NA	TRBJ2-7	CASSQVWGRYEQYF	TGCGCCAGCAGCCAAGTGTGGGGCCGCTACGAGCAGTACTTC
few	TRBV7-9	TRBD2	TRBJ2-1	CASSSGLAGKSYNEQFF	TGTGCCAGCAGCTCCGGACTAGCGGGGAAATCCTACAATGAGCAGTTCTTC
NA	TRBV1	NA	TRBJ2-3	CTSSQDRASDTDTQYF	TGCACCAGCAGCCAAGATAGGGCTAGCGACACAGATACGCAGTATTTT
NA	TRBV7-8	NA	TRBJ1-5	CASSLTSGNQPQHF	TGTGCCAGCAGCCTTACATCCGGGAATCAGCCCCAGCATTTT
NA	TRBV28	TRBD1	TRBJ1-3	CASSLSGTASVGNTIYF	TGTGCCAGCAGTTTATCGGGGACAGCTTCGGTTGGAAACACCATATATTTT
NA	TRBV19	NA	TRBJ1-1	CASSTRGGVNTEAFF	TGTGCCAGTAGTACTAGGGGAGGCGTGAACACTGAAGCTTTCTTT
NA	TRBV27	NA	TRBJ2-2	CASSLRTGANTGELFF	TGTGCCAGCAGTTTAAGAACGGGGGCGAACACCGGGGAGCTGTTTTTT
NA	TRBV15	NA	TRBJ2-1	CATRGPEGGNEQFF	TGTGCCACCAGGGGCCCCGAGGGGGGCAATGAGCAGTTCTTC
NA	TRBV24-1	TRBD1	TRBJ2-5	CATSDSADRGASGTQYF	TGTGCCACCAGTGATTCTGCGGACAGGGGGGCCTCGGGGACCCAGTACTTC
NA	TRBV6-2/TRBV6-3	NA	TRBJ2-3	CASSYFLRSTDTQYF	TGTGCCAGCAGTTACTTTTTGCGGTCCACAGATACGCAGTATTTT